Reported below is one TCR beta chain. These data come from a study of identical twins. Healthy Caucasians alone served as donors. TCRdb re-analysed the 5' RACE reads in MiXCR, keeping a single row per CDR3 protein. The repertoire includes 520,000 or so distinct CDR3 sequences, less than 25% of them detected once, and 0.8% to 1% sits in the top ten. The length of the CDR3 is 19 residues. The V and J ends lost 2 bases and 1 base respectively, with 22 bases between them. Germline CDR1 is SGHAT and CDR2 is FQNNGV. The same sample was also studied in work on T cells expressing NK-cell markers.

The receptor's source is a woman aged 18-30 years in good health. The sample was CD4+ T cells sorted from blood. The V and J genes are TRBV11-2 and TRBJ2-3; D remains unclear. The CDR3 nucleotides read TGTGCCAGCAGCTTACAGCACTTAGGGCCCCTAAGGCGCACAGATACGCAGTATTTT. The encoded protein is CASSLQHLGPLRRTDTQYF.